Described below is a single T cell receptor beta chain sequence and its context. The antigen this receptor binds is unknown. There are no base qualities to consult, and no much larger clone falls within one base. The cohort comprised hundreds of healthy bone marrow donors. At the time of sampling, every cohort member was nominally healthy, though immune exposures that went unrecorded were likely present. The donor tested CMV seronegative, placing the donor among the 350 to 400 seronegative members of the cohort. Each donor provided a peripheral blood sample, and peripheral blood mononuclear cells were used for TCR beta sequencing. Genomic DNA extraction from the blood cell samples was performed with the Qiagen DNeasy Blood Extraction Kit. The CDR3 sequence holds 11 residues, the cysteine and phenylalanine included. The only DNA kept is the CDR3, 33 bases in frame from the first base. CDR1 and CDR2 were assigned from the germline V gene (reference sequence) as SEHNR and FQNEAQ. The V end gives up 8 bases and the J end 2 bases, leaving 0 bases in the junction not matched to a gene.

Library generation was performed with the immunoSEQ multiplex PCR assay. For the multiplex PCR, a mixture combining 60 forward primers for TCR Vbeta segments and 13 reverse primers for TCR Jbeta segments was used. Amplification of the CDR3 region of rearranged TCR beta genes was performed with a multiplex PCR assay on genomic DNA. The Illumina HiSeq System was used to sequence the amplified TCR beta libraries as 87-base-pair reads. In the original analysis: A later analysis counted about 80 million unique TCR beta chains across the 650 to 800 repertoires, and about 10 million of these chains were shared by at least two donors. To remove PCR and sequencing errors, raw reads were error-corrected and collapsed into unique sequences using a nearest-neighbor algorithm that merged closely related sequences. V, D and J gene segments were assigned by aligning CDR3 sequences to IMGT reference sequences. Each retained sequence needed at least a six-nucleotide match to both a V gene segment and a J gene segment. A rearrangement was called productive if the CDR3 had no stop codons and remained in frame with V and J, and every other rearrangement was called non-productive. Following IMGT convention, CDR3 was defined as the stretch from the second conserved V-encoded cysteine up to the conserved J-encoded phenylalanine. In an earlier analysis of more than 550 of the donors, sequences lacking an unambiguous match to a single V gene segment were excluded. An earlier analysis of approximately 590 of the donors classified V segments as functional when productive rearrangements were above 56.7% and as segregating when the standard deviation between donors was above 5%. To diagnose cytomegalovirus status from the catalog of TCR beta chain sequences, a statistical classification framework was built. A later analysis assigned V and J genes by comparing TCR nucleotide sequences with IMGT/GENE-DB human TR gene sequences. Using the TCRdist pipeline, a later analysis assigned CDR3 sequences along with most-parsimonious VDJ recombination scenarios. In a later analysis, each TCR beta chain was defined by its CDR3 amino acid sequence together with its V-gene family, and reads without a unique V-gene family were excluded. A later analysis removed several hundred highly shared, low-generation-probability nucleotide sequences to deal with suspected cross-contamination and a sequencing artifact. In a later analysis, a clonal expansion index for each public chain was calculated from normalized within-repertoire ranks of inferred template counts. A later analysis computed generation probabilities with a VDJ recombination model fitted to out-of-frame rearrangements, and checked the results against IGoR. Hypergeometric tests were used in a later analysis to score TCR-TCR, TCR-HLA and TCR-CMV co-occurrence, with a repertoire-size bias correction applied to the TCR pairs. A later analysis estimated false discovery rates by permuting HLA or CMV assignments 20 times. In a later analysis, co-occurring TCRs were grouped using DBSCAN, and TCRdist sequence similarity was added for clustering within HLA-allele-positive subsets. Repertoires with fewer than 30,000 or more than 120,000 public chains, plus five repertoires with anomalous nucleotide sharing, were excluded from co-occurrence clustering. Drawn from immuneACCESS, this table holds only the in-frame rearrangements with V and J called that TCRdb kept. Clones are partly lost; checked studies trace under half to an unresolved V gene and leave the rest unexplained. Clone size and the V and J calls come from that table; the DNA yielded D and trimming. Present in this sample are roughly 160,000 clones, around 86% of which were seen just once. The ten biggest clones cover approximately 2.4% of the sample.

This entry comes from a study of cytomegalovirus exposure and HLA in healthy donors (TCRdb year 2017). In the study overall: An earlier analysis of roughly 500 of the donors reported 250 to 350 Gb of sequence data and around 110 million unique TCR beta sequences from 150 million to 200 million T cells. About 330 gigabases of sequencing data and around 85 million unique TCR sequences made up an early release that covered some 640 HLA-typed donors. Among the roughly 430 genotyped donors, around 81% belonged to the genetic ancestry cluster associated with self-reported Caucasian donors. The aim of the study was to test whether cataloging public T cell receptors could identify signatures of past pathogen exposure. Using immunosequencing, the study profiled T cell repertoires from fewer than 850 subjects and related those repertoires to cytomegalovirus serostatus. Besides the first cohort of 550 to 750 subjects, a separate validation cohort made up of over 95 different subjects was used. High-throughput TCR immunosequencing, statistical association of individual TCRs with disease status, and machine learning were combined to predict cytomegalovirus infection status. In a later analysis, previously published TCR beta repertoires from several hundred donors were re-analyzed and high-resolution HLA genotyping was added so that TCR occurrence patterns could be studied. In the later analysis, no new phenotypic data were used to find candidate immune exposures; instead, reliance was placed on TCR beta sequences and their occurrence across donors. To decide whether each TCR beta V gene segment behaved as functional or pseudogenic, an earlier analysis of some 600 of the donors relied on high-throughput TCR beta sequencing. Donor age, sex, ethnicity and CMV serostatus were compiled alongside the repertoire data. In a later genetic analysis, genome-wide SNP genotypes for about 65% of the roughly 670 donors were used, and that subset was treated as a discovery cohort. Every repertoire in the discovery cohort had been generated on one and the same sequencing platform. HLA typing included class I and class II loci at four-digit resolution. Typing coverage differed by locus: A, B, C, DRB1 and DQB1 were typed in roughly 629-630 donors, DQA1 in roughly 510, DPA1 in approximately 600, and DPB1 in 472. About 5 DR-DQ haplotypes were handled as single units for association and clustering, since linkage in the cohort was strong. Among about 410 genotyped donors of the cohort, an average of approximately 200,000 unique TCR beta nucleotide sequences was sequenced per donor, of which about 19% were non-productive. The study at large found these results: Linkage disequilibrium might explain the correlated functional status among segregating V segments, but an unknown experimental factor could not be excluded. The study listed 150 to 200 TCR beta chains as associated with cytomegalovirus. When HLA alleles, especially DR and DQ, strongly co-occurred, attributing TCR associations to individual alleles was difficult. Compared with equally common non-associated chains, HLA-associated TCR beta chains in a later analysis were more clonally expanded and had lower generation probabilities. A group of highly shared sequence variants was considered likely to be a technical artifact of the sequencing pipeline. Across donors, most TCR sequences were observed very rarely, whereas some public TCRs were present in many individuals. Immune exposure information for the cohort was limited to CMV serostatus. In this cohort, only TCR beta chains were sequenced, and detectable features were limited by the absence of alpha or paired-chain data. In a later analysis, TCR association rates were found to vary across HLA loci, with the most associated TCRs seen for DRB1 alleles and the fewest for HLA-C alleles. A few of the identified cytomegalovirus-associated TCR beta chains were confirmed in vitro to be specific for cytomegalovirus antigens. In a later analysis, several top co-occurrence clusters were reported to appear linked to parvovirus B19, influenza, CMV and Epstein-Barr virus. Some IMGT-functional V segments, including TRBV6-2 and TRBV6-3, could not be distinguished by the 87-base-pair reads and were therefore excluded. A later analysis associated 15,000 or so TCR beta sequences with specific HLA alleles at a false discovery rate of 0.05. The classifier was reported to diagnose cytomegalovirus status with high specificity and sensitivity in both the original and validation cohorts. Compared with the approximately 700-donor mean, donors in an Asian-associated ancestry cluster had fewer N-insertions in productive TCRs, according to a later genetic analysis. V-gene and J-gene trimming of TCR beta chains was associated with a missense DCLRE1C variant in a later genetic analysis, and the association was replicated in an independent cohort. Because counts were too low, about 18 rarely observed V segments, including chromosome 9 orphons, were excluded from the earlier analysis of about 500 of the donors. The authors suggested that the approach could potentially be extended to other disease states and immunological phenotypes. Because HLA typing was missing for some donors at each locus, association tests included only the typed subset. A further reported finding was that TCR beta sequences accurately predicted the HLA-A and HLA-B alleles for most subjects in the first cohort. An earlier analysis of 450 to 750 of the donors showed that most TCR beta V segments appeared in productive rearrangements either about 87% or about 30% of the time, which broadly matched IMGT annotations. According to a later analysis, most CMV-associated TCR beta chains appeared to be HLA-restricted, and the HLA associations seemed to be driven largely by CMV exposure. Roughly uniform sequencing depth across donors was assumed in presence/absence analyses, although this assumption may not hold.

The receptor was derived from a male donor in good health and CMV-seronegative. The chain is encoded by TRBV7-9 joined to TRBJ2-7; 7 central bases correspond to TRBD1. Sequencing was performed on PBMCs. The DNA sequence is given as TGTGCCAGCGGGACAGCCTACGAGCAGTACTTC. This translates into CASGTAYEQYF.